This T cell receptor (beta chain) stems from a study of OX40 agonist ivuxolimab in advanced cancers. The CDR3 length is 13 residues. V trimming: 4 bases; J trimming: 5 bases; junction bases outside the gene matches: 2. Germline-derived CDR1 and CDR2 are GTSNPN and SVGIG (reference sequence). Some clones are missing from TCRdb's copy, which holds only in-frame ones; the method was immunoSEQ multiplex PCR. Of fewer than 85,000 clones in the sample, 75% to 85% were seen once. The chain uses TRBV30 and TRBJ1-4, with 9 bases fitting TRBD1. The material was CD4+ or CD8+ T cells sorted from blood, obtained in a trial of the OX40 agonist ivuxolimab. The TCR was taken from an adult with an advanced solid tumor such as melanoma, head and neck, liver or kidney cancer. The CDR3 here is CAWTGTGNEKLFF. CDR3 nucleotides: TGTGCCTGGACCGGGACAGGGAATGAAAAACTGTTTTTT.